The next 20 T cell receptor beta chains were all read from a single sample in a study of CD8+ T cells in alopecia areata. Isolated RNA was reverse transcribed into cDNA used as the sequencing template. Libraries were prepared by immunoSEQ multiplex PCR; TCRdb keeps only in-frame clonotypes and omits some of them. The table has over 150,000 clones, more than 55% seen once. Input material: CD8+ T cells sorted from blood. The receptor source for this set is a human donor in good health.

The chain couples TRBV9 to TRBJ1-2; 8 positions agree with TRBD1. Germline loops: CDR1 SGDLS, CDR2 YYNGEE. V lost 3 bases and J lost 4; bases outside the gene matches: 5. The CDR3 covers 14 residues. CDR3 DNA: TGTGCCAGCAGCGCGACAGGGGCTACCTATGGCTACACCTTC. Translated: CASSATGATYGYTF.

This clone was detected ten times or more. CDR3 bases: TGTGCCAGCAGCCCCCGGCCAGGGGGTGGTGAAAAACTGTTTTTT. Translated: CASSPRPGGGEKLFF. This sequence joins TRBV7-8 and TRBJ1-4; 7 bases align to TRBD1. The V and J ends lost 5 bases and 7 bases, in that order; junction bases with no gene match: 10. The CDR3 consists of 15 residues. Germline assignment: CDR1 SGHVS and CDR2 FQNEAQ. Full variable domain (outside the CDR3, taken from reference TRBV7-8 and TRBJ1-4): GAGVSQSPRYKVAKRGQDVALRCDPISGHVSLFWYQQALGQGPEFLTYFQNEAQLDKSGLPSDRFFAERPEGSVSTLKIQRTQQEDSAVYLCASSPRPGGGEKLFFGSGTQLSVL.

This chain links TRBV29-1 with TRBJ2-7, with TRBD2 matching over 8 bases. Germline V gene data show CDR1 as SQVTM and CDR2 as ANQGSEA. The J segment lost 4 bases and the V segment lost 4 bases, leaving 6 bases of the junction unmatched. CDR3 length equals 13 residues. CDR3 nucleotide sequence: TGCAGCGTTGGGCCCGGGGGGGAATACGAGCAGTACTTC. Translated, it gives CSVGPGGEYEQYF.

This clone has more than one count but fewer than ten. This rearrangement joins TRBV30 to TRBJ2-7, with D maybe TRBD1 (5 bases). The germline V gene encodes CDR1 GTSNPN and CDR2 SVGIG (reference sequence). The CDR3 sequence is 13 residues long. Trimming took 1 base from V and 2 from J, leaving 9 bases between them. CDR3 DNA: TGTGCCTGGAGTGAAACAGGAACCTACGAGCAGTACTTC. Its protein is CAWSETGTYEQYF.

This clone appeared a single time. The chain employs TRBV27 and TRBJ2-5; TRBD1 or TRBD2 may be the D gene (5 bases each). CDR1 is MNHEY and CDR2 is SMNVEV in the germline V gene (reference sequence). This CDR3 has 14 residues. Trimming removed 4 bases at V and 5 bases at J, with 14 bases between. The CDR3 sequence is CASSSPWDAETQYF. As DNA, the CDR3 is TGTGCCAGCAGTTCCCCTTGGGACGCGGAGACCCAGTACTTC.

This clone appeared a few times. The rearrangement uses TRBV6-6 and TRBJ2-3; D is possibly TRBD1 (5 bases). CDR3 length equals 12 residues. The germline CDR1 and CDR2 sequences are MNHNY and SVGAGI (reference sequence). V lost 0 bases and J lost 11, with 9 bases in between. CDR3 sequence: CASSYSGVGQYF. The CDR3 region has the DNA TGTGCCAGCAGTTACTCAGGGGTCGGGCAGTATTTT.

This clone appeared once. This chain connects TRBV7-6 to TRBJ2-7, with D possibly TRBD1 on 5 matching bases. V dropped 1 base and J dropped 1 base, with 8 bases sitting between them. The CDR3 is 14 amino acids. Looked up from germline, CDR1 is SGHVS and CDR2 is FNYEAQ. For the CDR3, the DNA is TGTGCCAGCAGCTTAGTCGACAGTTCCTACGAGCAGTACTTC. This encodes CASSLVDSSYEQYF.

The chain recombines TRBV5-1 with TRBJ1-4; D possibly corresponds to TRBD1 (5 bases). The V end was cut by 0 bases, the J end by 8 bases, with 11 bases between. CDR1 and CDR2 (germline): SGHRS, YFSETQ. CDR3 length: 14 amino acids. For the CDR3, the DNA is TGCGCCAGCAGCTTGGTCGGGGCTGGGGAAAAACTGTTTTTT. Residues: CASSLVGAGEKLFF.

This clone was counted a few times. The chain has TRBV29-1 and TRBJ1-2, with 8 bases fitting TRBD1. This CDR3 is 12 amino acids long. From germline, CDR1 is SQVTM and CDR2 ANQGSEA. V shed 7 bases and J 7 bases; nucleotides not matched to a gene: 8. CDR3 amino acids: CSDQGALGGYTF. Here the CDR3 DNA reads TGCAGCGACCAGGGGGCGCTGGGTGGCTACACCTTC.

This clone was detected only once. J is TRBJ2-7 and V is TRBV2; 7 bases are a match to TRBD1. The CDR3 is made up of 13 amino acids. Germline V gives CDR1 SNHLY, CDR2 FYNNEI. V was clipped by 5 bases and J by 7 bases; unmatched bases: 8. The CDR3 protein is CASSPQGPVEQYF. The DNA for the CDR3 is TGTGCCAGCAGTCCACAGGGGCCGGTGGAGCAGTACTTC.

The chain employs TRBV14 and TRBJ2-5; 7 bases line up with TRBD2. J gave up 0 bases and V 4 bases, and 5 bases lay outside the gene matches. Germline-derived CDR1 and CDR2 are SGHDN and FVKESK. The CDR3 contains 15 residues. The chain's CDR3 is CASSPFGGNQETQYF. In nucleotides, the CDR3 is TGTGCCAGCAGCCCCTTCGGGGGGAACCAAGAGACCCAGTACTTC.

This clone was seen a handful of times. This chain links TRBV27 with TRBJ2-1, with TRBD2 matching over 9 bases. The CDR3 totals 15 residues. Germline V gives CDR1 MNHEY, CDR2 SMNVEV (reference sequence). The junction had 6 bases not matched to a gene; V was cut back by 5 bases and J by 4 bases. The CDR3 region is CASSPGTSRYNEQFF. The CDR3 coding sequence is TGTGCCAGCAGTCCGGGGACTAGCCGTTACAATGAGCAGTTCTTC.

This chain joins TRBV4-1 and TRBJ2-1; no clear D gene. Germline V gene lookup returns CDR1 MGHRA and CDR2 YSYEKL. The CDR3 is 15 amino acids. V lost 2 bases to trimming and J lost 6 bases, with 14 bases between them. In nucleotides, the CDR3 is TGCGCCAGCAGCCAACTAGAGGAAGTACCCAATGAGCAGTTCTTC. Translating it yields CASSQLEEVPNEQFF.

This clone was recorded a few times. The junction shows a germline mismatch at one end, possibly a read error. V and J are TRBV23-1 and TRBJ2-4; TRBD1 agrees at 9 bases. TRBV23-1 counts as an open reading frame of uncertain function. The CDR3 has 9 residues. The chain's CDR3 is CASNGTGCF. The CDR3 coding sequence is TGCGCCAGCAATGGGACAGGGTGCTTC.

This clone appeared a few times. The chain employs TRBV27 and TRBJ1-2; TRBD1 aligns across 7 bases. The germline gives CDR1 MNHEY, CDR2 SMNVEV (reference sequence). The CDR3 runs 12 residues. V lost 6 bases and J lost 7; bases outside the gene matches: 5. CDR3 protein: CASSPSGGGYTF. The CDR3 DNA reads TGTGCCAGCAGCCCCTCAGGGGGTGGCTACACCTTC.

This chain uses TRBV13 with TRBJ2-7; D is perhaps TRBD2 (5 bases). Germline loops: CDR1 PRHDT, CDR2 FYEKMQ (reference sequence). V was shortened by 8 bases and J by 7 bases, with 18 bases between the two germline ends. The CDR3 consists of 13 residues. The CDR3: CASSNRGQGEQYF. Written as DNA, the CDR3 is TGTGCCAGCTCCAACAGAGGGCAAGGAGAGCAGTACTTC. The variable domain in full, completed from reference TRBV13 and TRBJ2-7, reads AAGVIQSPRHLIKEKRETATLKCYPIPRHDTVYWYQQGPGQDPQFLISFYEKMQSDKGSIPDRFSAQQFSDYHSELNMSSLELGDSALYFCASSNRGQGEQYFGPGTRLTVT.

The genes are TRBV27 and TRBJ1-5, with D maybe TRBD1 (5 bases). This CDR3 region has 15 residues. Trimming stripped 7 bases from V and 7 bases from J, with 20 bases between. Looked up from germline, CDR1 is MNHEY and CDR2 is SMNVEV (reference sequence). As DNA, the CDR3 is TGTGCCAGCAAGTCCTTGGGGGGAAGTTGGCAGCCCCAGCATTTT. Its translation is CASKSLGGSWQPQHF.

DNA for the CDR3: TGTGCCTGGAGTGTACCGGGACTCCCAAATTCACCCCTCCACTTT. It specifies CAWSVPGLPNSPLHF. The chain carries TRBV30 and TRBJ1-6; maybe TRBD1 (5 bases). Looked up from germline, CDR1 is GTSNPN and CDR2 is SVGIG (reference sequence). This CDR3 has 15 residues. V was trimmed by 0 bases and J by 7 bases, leaving 13 bases between them.

The chain uses TRBV27 and TRBJ2-5; D might be TRBD1 (7 bases). The CDR3 covers 15 residues. The germline gives CDR1 MNHEY, CDR2 SMNVEV (reference sequence). Trimming shortened V by 5 bases and J by 5 bases, and 18 bases separated the two germline ends. The CDR3 DNA reads TGTGCCAGCAGTCCCAGACAGGGAGGCCGGGAGACCCAGTACTTC. Protein sequence: CASSPRQGGRETQYF.

The V gene is TRBV7-2, the J gene TRBJ2-5; 8 bases are shared with TRBD2. Trimming cost V 11 bases and J 2 bases; bases outside gene matches: 13. Looked up from germline, CDR1 is SGHTA and CDR2 is FQGNSA. The CDR3 runs to 15 residues. Here the CDR3 reads CASSGLAGLQETQYF. In DNA form, the CDR3 reads TGTGCCTCCTCCGGGCTAGCGGGTTTACAAGAGACCCAGTACTTC.